What follows are 9 T cell receptor beta chains derived from one specimen sequenced in a study of cytomegalovirus exposure and HLA in healthy donors. Sequencing used immunoSEQ multiplex PCR; TCRdb keeps in-frame clones, though not all of them. The data contain about 130,000 clones, about nine tenths of them singletons. Sequencing used PBMCs. The receptor set was obtained from a young man in good health and CMV-seronegative.

The rearrangement links TRBV5-1 to TRBJ2-7, with 7 bases fitting TRBD1. The germline V gene encodes CDR1 SGHRS and CDR2 YFSETQ. J gave up 5 bases and V 0 bases, and 5 bases lay outside the gene matches. The CDR3 runs to 14 residues. This chain's CDR3 is CASSLETGSHEQYF. CDR3 bases: TGCGCCAGCAGCTTGGAGACAGGGAGCCACGAGCAGTACTTC.

The chain uses TRBV5-1 and TRBJ2-7, with D uncertain. V lost 1 base and J lost 3, with 11 bases in between. The CDR3 spans 14 residues. Germline CDR1 and CDR2: SGHRS and YFSETQ. The CDR3 region is CASSLRGLGYEQYF. CDR3 bases: TGCGCCAGCAGCTTGAGAGGTCTGGGCTACGAGCAGTACTTC.

This chain joins TRBV10-3 and TRBJ1-1; the D gene is possibly TRBD1 (5 bases). CDR1 is ENHRY and CDR2 is SYGVKD in the germline V gene. The CDR3 extends over 14 amino acids. V was trimmed by 3 bases and J by 4 bases, leaving 12 bases between them. The CDR3, as DNA: TGTGCCATCAGTGAATCCGGGGGTGCCACTGAAGCTTTCTTT. This gives the protein CAISESGGATEAFF.

The chain has TRBV29-1 and TRBJ2-7, with a tentative D call TRBD2 (5 bases). This CDR3 comprises 13 residues. The V and J ends lost 5 bases and 3 bases respectively, with 14 bases between them. CDR1 is SQVTM, CDR2 ANQGSEA, per germline. The CDR3 region is CSVITGNVYEQYF. The CDR3 nucleotides read TGCAGCGTTATTACGGGGAACGTCTACGAGCAGTACTTC.

The chain employs TRBV11-2 and TRBJ1-5; tentative D call: TRBD1 (6 bases). CDR1 is SGHAT, CDR2 FQNNGV, per germline. V was cut by 5 bases and J by 3 bases, with 11 bases left in between. The CDR3 is 14 amino acids. The CDR3 spells CASSADRFNQPQHF. Written as DNA, the CDR3 is TGTGCCAGCAGCGCAGACAGGTTCAATCAGCCCCAGCATTTT.

The V call is TRBV29-1, the J call TRBJ2-5; D may be TRBD1 (5 bases). Germline V gene sequence: CDR1 SQVTM, CDR2 ANQGSEA. V was shortened by 7 bases and J by 0 bases, with 12 bases between the two germline ends. The CDR3 is 13 residues long. CDR3 in DNA: TGCAGCGGATTGACAGTGTACCAAGAGACCCAGTACTTC. The encoded protein is CSGLTVYQETQYF. The full variable domain, its missing parts supplied by reference TRBV29-1 and TRBJ2-5, is SAVISQKPSRDICQRGTSLTIQCQVDSQVTMMFWYRQQPGQSLTLIATANQGSEATYESGFVIDKFPISRPNLTFSTLTVSNMSPEDSSIYLCSGLTVYQETQYFGPGTRLLVL.

This clone appeared a single time. V and J are TRBV18 and TRBJ2-7; 7 nucleotides match TRBD1. After removal of 5 bases from V and 7 bases from J, the junction contained 8 bases not matched to a gene. Germline-derived CDR1 and CDR2 are KGHSH and LQKENI. There are 13 residues in the CDR3. In DNA form, the CDR3 reads TGTGCCAGCTCATGGGGACAGCGTGAAGAGCAGTACTTC. Its protein product is CASSWGQREEQYF.

Worth noting for this clone: Compared with germline, one end of the junction differs, possibly owing to a read error. The rearrangement uses TRBV15 and TRBJ1-3; D call uncertain. The length of the CDR3 is 15 residues. Germline CDR1 reads LNHNV; CDR2 reads YYDKDF (reference sequence). The CDR3 region has the DNA TGTGCCTCCAGCCGTTTCGGCGCGGAGTTAAACACCATATATTTT. This translates into CASSRFGAELNTIYF.

This chain links TRBV30 with TRBJ1-5; possibly TRBD1 for D (6 bases). Germline values: CDR1 GTSNPN, CDR2 SVGIG (reference sequence). V shed 0 bases and J shed 9 bases, with 27 bases lying between them. This CDR3 comprises 18 residues. The CDR3 DNA sequence: TGTGCCTGGAGTGTACGGGGTGGGGTGGACAGTTCGGGACGGCCCCAGCATTTT. This codes for CAWSVRGGVDSSGRPQHF.